The 16 T cell receptor beta chains below all came from one sample that was sequenced in a study of regulatory T cells in long-lasting Graves disease. The authors built TCR beta libraries using iRepertoire HTBI primers and Arm-PCR of CDR3 regions. TCRdb re-called the multiplex PCR reads with MiXCR, one entry per CDR3 protein. The sample records fewer than 350,000 distinct CDR3 sequences, 18% being singletons. Time point defined: newly diagnosed GD, antithyroid drugs for less than 3 months. The TCR library was prepared using RNA isolated from PBMCs. Sample: peripheral blood mononuclear cells (PBMCs), taken at new diagnosis, from a patient treated with antithyroid drugs. The receptors were sampled from a female donor with Graves disease.

This clonotype was recorded many times. This rearrangement joins TRBV13 to TRBJ2-5; 11 nucleotides line up with TRBD1. The CDR3 is 15 residues long. Per the germline V gene, CDR1 is PRHDT and CDR2 is FYEKMQ (reference sequence). With 5 bases clipped from V and 5 bases from J, the junction kept 7 bases outside the gene matches. CDR3 sequence: CASSPRTGGAETQYF. The DNA for the CDR3 is TGTGCCAGCAGCCCGCGGACAGGGGGCGCGGAGACCCAGTACTTC. Drawing the rest from reference TRBV13 and TRBJ2-5, the complete variable domain is AAGVIQSPRHLIKEKRETATLKCYPIPRHDTVYWYQQGPGQDPQFLISFYEKMQSDKGSIPDRFSAQQFSDYHSELNMSSLELGDSALYFCASSPRTGGAETQYFGPGTRLLVL.

V and J are TRBV5-1 and TRBJ2-1; D perhaps matches TRBD1 (5 bases). The CDR3 has 16 residues. Germline V gene lookup returns CDR1 SGHRS and CDR2 YFSETQ. V was pared by 2 bases and J by 1 base, with 13 bases between. DNA of the CDR3: TGCGCCAGCAGCTTAAGGTGGCAGGGTTCCTACAATGAGCAGTTCTTC. Translation gives CASSLRWQGSYNEQFF.

V and J are TRBV30 and TRBJ1-2; no clear D. In germline, CDR1 is GTSNPN, CDR2 SVGIG (reference sequence). The CDR3 length is 15 residues. V lost 3 bases and J 8 bases, leaving 22 bases between the germline ends. The CDR3 is CAWSLTDSPSRGYTF. The CDR3 DNA reads TGTGCCTGGAGCCTAACGGATTCGCCTTCTCGCGGCTACACCTTC.

In its sample, this clonotype was seen a few times. At one of its ends the junction is not consistent with the germline gene, which may arise from a read error. V usage is TRBV20-1 and J usage is TRBJ2-7; 9 bases line up with TRBD2. The germline V gene encodes CDR1 DFQATT and CDR2 SNEGSKA (reference sequence). This CDR3 has 13 residues. In nucleotides, the CDR3 is TGCAGTGCTAGCCGCGGGAGGGGATACGAGCAGTGCTTC. The encoded protein is CSASRGRGYEQCF.

This clonotype has a count of ten or more. The V gene is TRBV19, the J gene TRBJ1-1, with TRBD1 as a possible D gene (5 bases). This CDR3 contains 13 residues. Germline CDR1 LNHDA, CDR2 SQIVND (reference sequence). Trimming left V 6 bases short and J 1 base short, with 9 bases between. DNA of the CDR3: TGTGCCAGTAGAAGGGGCACGAACACTGAAGCTTTCTTT. It yields the protein CASRRGTNTEAFF.

This clonotype was seen many times. The chain joins TRBV27 to TRBJ1-5; maybe TRBD1 (5 bases). This CDR3 contains 17 residues. Trimming took 6 bases from V and 1 from J, leaving 19 bases between them. Per the germline V gene, CDR1 is MNHEY and CDR2 is SMNVEV (reference sequence). Here the CDR3 reads CASRGTGPMTSNQPQHF. The CDR3 DNA follows: TGTGCCAGCAGGGGGACGGGGCCTATGACCAGCAATCAGCCCCAGCATTTT.

This clonotype was seen a handful of times. The chain is built from TRBV7-2 and TRBJ2-1; 12 positions match TRBD2. Per the germline V gene, CDR1 is SGHTA and CDR2 is FQGNSA. The CDR3 covers 18 residues. J was trimmed by 8 bases and V by 1 base; bases with no gene match: 12. This CDR3 reads CASSLEGRLAGVLDEQFF. CDR3 DNA: TGTGCCAGCAGCTTAGAAGGACGACTAGCGGGAGTTTTGGATGAGCAGTTCTTC.

In this sample, this clonotype turned up many times. This chain connects TRBV11-3 to TRBJ2-3, with TRBD2 matching over 7 bases. Germline V gene data show CDR1 as SGHNT and CDR2 as YENEEA. The CDR3 is 18 residues long. J gave up 3 bases and V 2 bases, and 14 bases lay outside the gene matches. The CDR3: CASSLSPWAGEVTDTQYF. The CDR3 DNA is TGTGCCAGCAGCTTATCACCGTGGGCGGGAGAGGTAACAGATACGCAGTATTTT.

The V call is TRBV6-5, the J call TRBJ2-6; a possible D gene is TRBD1 (5 bases). The CDR3 is 14 amino acids. Germline CDR1 is MNHEY and CDR2 is SVGAGI. V lost 4 bases to trimming and J lost 2 bases, with 6 bases between them. DNA of the CDR3: TGTGCCAGCAGTTCAGGGACTGGGGCCAACGTCCTGACTTTC. The encoded protein is CASSSGTGANVLTF.

This clonotype was detected ten times or more. The chain links TRBV7-2 to TRBJ1-2; 8 bases line up with TRBD1. Germline loops: CDR1 SGHTA, CDR2 FQGNSA. The CDR3 has 15 residues. The trim removed 4 bases at V and 1 base at J, leaving 5 bases unmatched. The CDR3 sequence: CASSSRTGNNYGYTF. CDR3 DNA sequence: TGTGCCAGCAGCTCACGGACAGGGAATAACTATGGCTACACCTTC. The whole variable domain, filled in from reference TRBV7-2 and TRBJ1-2, reads GAGVSQSPSNKVTEKGKDVELRCDPISGHTALYWYRQSLGQGLEFLIYFQGNSAPDKSGLPSDRFSAERTGGSVSTLTIQRTQQEDSAVYLCASSSRTGNNYGYTFGSGTRLTVV.

This clonotype came up many times. V gene TRBV18 combines with J gene TRBJ2-5; 7 bases fit TRBD2. Per the germline V gene, CDR1 is KGHSH and CDR2 is LQKENI. V trimming: 0 bases; J trimming: 2 bases; junction bases outside the gene matches: 6. CDR3 size: 16 residues. As DNA, the CDR3 is TGTGCCAGCTCACCACCAGCGGGAAGCGCACAAGAGACCCAGTACTTC. Translating gives CASSPPAGSAQETQYF. The full variable domain, rest sourced from reference TRBV18 and TRBJ2-5, is NAGVMQNPRHLVRRRGQEARLRCSPMKGHSHVYWYRQLPEEGLKFMVYLQKENIIDESGMPKERFSAEFPKEGPSILRIQQVVRGDSAAYFCASSPPAGSAQETQYFGPGTRLLVL.

This clonotype was picked up many times. The chain carries TRBV28 and TRBJ2-5; D is unclear. The CDR3 has 13 amino acids. Per the germline V gene, CDR1 is MDHEN and CDR2 is SYDVKM. V lost 1 base and J 4 bases, leaving 7 bases between the germline ends. The CDR3 sequence is CASSLSPGETQYF. CDR3 nucleotide sequence: TGTGCCAGCAGTTTATCCCCCGGAGAGACCCAGTACTTC.

Concerning this clonotype itself: Without the conserved terminal phenylalanine or tryptophan, this CDR3 likely stems from a read error. The chain employs TRBV5-4 and TRBJ2-1; tentative D call: TRBD1 (6 bases). The germline gives CDR1 SGHNT, CDR2 YYREEE (reference sequence). V dropped 4 bases and J dropped 6 bases, with 20 bases sitting between them. The CDR3 runs to 16 residues. The DNA for the CDR3 is TGTGCCAGCAGCACCAACTCAGGGGAAGAAGGCAATGAGCAGTTCTCC. Protein sequence: CASSTNSGEEGNEQFS.

This clonotype was seen many times. The CDR3 region has the DNA TGTGCCAGCTCCCTGAGTTTTCCCTACAATGAGCAGTTCTTC. Amino acids: CASSLSFPYNEQFF. J is TRBJ2-1 and V is TRBV18; D is ambiguous. CDR3 size: 14 residues. Trimming stripped 6 bases from V and 2 bases from J, with 11 bases between. Germline CDR1 reads KGHSH; CDR2 reads LQKENI.

The V and J genes are TRBV3-1 and TRBJ1-1; D is unclear. Trimming took 4 bases from V and 6 from J, leaving 12 bases between them. Germline V lookup: CDR1 LGHDT, CDR2 YNNKEL (reference sequence). This CDR3 is 13 amino acids long. The CDR3 DNA is TGTGCCAGCAGCCCCCAGGACGGCGCTGAAGCTTTCTTT. Translating it yields CASSPQDGAEAFF.

With regard to this clonotype: One base separates it from a far larger clone, so it is likely a read error. The chain employs TRBV9 and TRBJ2-7, with 9 bases identical to TRBD2. The CDR3 has 15 residues. The V gene's germline CDR1 is SGDLS and CDR2 YYNGEE. The CDR3 sequence is CASSSTSGTYYEQHF. CDR3 DNA sequence: TGTGCCAGCAGCTCGACTAGCGGAACCTATTACGAGCAGCACTTC.